The T cell receptor (beta chain) described here comes from a study of graft-versus-host responses after intestinal transplantation. Study summary: Multivisceral, liver-intestinal, or isolated intestinal transplants were given to recipients. Study findings and constraints: There were GvH clones found in recipient marrow, and some of them appeared first in ileum or blood.

Some clones are missing from TCRdb's copy, which holds only in-frame ones; the method was immunoSEQ multiplex PCR. The table records 45,000 to 50,000 clones, around 90% of them present only once. CDR1 MNHEY and CDR2 SVGAGI come from the germline V gene. V lost 5 bases and J 13 bases, leaving 23 bases between the germline ends. CDR3 length: 14 residues. Worth noting for this clone: Its antigen is still unknown.

The receptor was isolated from a human donor who was the organ donor for an intestinal transplant. The V call is TRBV6-5, the J call TRBJ1-2; a possible D gene is TRBD1 (5 bases). The input for sequencing was unstimulated CD4+ T cells sorted from spleen or lymph node cells, taken before transplant. This CDR3 reads CASSDPRQPNGGTF. As DNA, the CDR3 is TGTGCCAGCAGTGACCCTAGACAGCCGAATGGGGGCACCTTC.